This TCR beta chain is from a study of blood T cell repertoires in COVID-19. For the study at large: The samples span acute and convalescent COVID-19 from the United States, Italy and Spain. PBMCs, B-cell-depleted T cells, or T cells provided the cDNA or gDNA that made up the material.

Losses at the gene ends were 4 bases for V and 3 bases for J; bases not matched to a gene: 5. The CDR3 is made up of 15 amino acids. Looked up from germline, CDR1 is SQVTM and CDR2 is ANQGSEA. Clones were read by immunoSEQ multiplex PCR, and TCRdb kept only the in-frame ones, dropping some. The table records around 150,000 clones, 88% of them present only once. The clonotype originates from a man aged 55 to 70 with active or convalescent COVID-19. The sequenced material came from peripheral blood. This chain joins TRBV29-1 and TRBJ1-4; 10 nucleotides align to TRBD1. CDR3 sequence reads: CSVGQGAGANEKLFF. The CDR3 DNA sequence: TGCAGCGTTGGACAGGGGGCTGGCGCTAATGAAAAACTGTTTTTT.